A single T cell receptor beta chain is shown here with its context. Its antigen is not known. From germline, CDR1 is LGHNA and CDR2 YSLEER. This CDR3 contains 17 residues. Trimming cost V 3 bases and J 0 bases, with 15 bases left between them. The sample originates from a study of PD-1 blockade in mismatch repair-deficient tumors. General study points: After pembrolizumab, tumor-resident clones rose rapidly, then generally contracted before radiologic responses.

The data were produced by immunoSEQ multiplex PCR, yet TCRdb's version contains in-frame clones alone and is incomplete. The sample consists of 60,000 to 75,000 clones, approximately 90% of them appearing once. PCR or immunohistochemistry showed mismatch repair deficiency in every enrolled patient. The TCR-sequenced patients were a few responders to pembrolizumab. The clonotype comes from an adult with mismatch repair-deficient cancer. The specimen comprised peripheral blood, sampled 52 weeks after starting pembrolizumab. The chain couples TRBV4-3 to TRBJ2-1; possibly TRBD1 for D (6 bases). CDR3 coding DNA: TGCGCCAGCAGCCAGTCACTAGGGGGAAGCTCCTACAATGAGCAGTTCTTC. It specifies CASSQSLGGSSYNEQFF.